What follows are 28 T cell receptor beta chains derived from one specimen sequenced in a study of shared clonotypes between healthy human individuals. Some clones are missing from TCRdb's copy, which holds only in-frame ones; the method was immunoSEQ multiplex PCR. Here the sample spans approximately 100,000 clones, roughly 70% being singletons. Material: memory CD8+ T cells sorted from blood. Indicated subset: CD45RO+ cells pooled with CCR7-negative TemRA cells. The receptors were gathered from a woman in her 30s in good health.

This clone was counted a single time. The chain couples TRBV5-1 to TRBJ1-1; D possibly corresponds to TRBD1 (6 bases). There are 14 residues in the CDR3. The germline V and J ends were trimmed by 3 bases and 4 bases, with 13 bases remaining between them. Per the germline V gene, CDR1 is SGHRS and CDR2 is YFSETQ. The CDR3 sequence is CASSSVWGLTEAFF. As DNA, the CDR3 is TGCGCCAGCAGCTCCGTTTGGGGGCTCACTGAAGCTTTCTTT.

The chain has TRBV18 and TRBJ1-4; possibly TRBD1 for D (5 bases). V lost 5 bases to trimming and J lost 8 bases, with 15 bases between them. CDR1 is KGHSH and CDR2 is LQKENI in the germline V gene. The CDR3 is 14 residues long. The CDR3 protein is CASSLRGRDEKLFF. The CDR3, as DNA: TGTGCCAGCTCATTACGGGGGAGAGACGAAAAACTGTTTTTT.

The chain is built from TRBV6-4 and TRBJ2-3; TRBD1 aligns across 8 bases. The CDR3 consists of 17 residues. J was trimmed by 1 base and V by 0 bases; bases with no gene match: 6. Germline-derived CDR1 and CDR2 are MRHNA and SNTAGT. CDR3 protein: CASSDSSGGEGTDTQYF. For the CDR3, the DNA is TGTGCCAGCAGTGACTCTTCAGGGGGCGAGGGCACAGATACGCAGTATTTT.

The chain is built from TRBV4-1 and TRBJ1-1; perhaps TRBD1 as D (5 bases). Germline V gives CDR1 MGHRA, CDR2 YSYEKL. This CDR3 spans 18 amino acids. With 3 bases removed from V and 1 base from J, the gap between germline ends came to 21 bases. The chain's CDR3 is CASSQSGGGVFQNTEAFF. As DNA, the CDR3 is TGCGCCAGCAGCCAGTCGGGGGGAGGGGTTTTTCAGAACACTGAAGCTTTCTTT.

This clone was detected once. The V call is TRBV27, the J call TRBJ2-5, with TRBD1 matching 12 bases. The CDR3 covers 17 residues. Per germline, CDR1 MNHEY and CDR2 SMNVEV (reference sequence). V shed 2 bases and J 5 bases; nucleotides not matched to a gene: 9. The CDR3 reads CASSLRGQGALWETQYF. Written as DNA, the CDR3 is TGTGCCAGCAGTTTAAGGGGACAGGGGGCGCTCTGGGAGACCCAGTACTTC.

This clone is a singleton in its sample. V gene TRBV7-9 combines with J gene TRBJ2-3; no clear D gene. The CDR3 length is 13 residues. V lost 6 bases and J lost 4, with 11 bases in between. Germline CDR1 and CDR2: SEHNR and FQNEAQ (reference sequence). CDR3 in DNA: TGTGCCAGCAGTTTTCTTACTTCAGATACGCAGTATTTT. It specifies CASSFLTSDTQYF.

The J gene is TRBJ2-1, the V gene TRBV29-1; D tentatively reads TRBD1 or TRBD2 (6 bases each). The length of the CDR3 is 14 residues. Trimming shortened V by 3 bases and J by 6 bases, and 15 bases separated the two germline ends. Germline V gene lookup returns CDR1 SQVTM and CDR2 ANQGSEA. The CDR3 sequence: CSVEEGGFGNEQFF. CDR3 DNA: TGCAGCGTTGAGGAGGGGGGTTTTGGCAATGAGCAGTTCTTC.

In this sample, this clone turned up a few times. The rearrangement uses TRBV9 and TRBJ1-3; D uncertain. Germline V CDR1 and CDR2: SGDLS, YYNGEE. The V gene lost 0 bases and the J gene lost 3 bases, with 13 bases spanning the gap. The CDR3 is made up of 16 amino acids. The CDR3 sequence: CASSVDNWLGGNTIYF. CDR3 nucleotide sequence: TGTGCCAGCAGCGTAGATAATTGGCTCGGTGGAAACACCATATATTTT.

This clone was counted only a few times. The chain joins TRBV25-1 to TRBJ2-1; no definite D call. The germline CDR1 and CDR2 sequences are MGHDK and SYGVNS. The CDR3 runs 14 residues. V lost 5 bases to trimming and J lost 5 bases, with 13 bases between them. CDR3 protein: CASSPGRSDNEQFF. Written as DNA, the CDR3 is TGTGCCAGCAGTCCAGGCCGGTCGGACAATGAGCAGTTCTTC.

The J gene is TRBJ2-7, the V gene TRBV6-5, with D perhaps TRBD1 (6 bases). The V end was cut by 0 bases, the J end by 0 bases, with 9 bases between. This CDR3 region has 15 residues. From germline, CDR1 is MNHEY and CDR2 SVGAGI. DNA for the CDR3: TGTGCCAGCAGTTACTCACAGGACAGCTCCTACGAGCAGTACTTC. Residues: CASSYSQDSSYEQYF.

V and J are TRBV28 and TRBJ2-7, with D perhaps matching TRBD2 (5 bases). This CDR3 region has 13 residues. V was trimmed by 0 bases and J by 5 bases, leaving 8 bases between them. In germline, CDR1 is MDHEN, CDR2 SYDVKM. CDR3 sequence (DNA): TGTGCCAGCAGTTTATGGTCCGGGAACGAGCAGTACTTC. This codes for CASSLWSGNEQYF.

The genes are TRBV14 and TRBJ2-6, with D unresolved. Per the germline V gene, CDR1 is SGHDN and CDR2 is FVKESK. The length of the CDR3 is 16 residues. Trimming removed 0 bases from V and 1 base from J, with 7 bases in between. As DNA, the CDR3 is TGTGCCAGCAGCCAAGATTTCCCGTCTGGGGCCAACGTCCTGACTTTC. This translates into CASSQDFPSGANVLTF.

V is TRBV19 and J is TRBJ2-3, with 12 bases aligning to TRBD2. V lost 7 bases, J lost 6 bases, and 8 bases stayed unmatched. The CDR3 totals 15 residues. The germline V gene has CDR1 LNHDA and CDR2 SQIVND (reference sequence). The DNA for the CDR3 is TGTGCCAGTACCACCGGGACTAGCGGGTCGGATACGCAGTATTTT. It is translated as CASTTGTSGSDTQYF.

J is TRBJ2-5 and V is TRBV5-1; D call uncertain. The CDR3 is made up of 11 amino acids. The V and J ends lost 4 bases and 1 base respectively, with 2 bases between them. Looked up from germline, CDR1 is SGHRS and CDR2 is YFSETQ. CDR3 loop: CASSLQETQYF. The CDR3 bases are TGCGCCAGCAGCCTCCAAGAGACCCAGTACTTC.

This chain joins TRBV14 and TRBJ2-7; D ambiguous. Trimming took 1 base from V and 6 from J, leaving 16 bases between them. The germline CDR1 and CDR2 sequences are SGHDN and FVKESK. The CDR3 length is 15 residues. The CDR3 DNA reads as TGTGCCAGCAGCCAAGTAGGCGGAGTTTGGAGCGAGCAGTACTTC. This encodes CASSQVGGVWSEQYF.

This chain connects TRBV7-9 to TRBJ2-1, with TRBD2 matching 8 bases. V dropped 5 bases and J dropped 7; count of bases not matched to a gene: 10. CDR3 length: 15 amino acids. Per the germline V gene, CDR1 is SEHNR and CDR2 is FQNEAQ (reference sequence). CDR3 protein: CASSLSGSARNEQFF. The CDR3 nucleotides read TGTGCCAGCAGCCTAAGCGGGAGTGCTCGAAATGAGCAGTTCTTC.

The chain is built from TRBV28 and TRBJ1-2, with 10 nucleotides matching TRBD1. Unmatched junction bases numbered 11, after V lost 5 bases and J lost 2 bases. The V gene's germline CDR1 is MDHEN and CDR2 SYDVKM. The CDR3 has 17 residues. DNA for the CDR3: TGTGCCAGCAGTACAACCGGGACAGGGGAAACGAACTATGGCTACACCTTC. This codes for CASSTTGTGETNYGYTF.

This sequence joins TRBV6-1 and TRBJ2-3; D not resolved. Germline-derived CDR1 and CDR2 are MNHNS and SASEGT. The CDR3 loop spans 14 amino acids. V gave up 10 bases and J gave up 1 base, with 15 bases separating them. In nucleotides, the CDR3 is TGTGCCACACAGCTATCGGAAGGCACAGATACGCAGTATTTT. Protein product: CATQLSEGTDTQYF.

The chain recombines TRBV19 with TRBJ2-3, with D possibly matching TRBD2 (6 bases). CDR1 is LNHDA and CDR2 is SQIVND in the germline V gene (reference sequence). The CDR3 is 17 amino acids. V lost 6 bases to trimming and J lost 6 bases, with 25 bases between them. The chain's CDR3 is CASSIVGAGEQWDTQYF. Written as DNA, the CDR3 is TGTGCCAGTAGCATCGTGGGAGCGGGTGAACAATGGGATACGCAGTATTTT.

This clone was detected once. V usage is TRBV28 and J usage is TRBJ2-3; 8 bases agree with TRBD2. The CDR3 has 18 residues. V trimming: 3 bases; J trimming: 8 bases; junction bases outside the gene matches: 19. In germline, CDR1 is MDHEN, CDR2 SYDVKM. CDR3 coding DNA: TGTGCCAGCAGTTTGCGCCCAAGCGGGAGCCCGCGAGGTGGTACGCAGTATTTT. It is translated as CASSLRPSGSPRGGTQYF.

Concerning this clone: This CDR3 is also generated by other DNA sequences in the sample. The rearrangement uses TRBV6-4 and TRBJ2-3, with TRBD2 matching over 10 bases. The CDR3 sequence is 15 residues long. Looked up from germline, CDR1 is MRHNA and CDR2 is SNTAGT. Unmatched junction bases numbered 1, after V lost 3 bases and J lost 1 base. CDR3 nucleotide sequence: TGTGCCAGCAGTGAGGGGACTAGCGGCACAGATACGCAGTATTTT. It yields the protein CASSEGTSGTDTQYF.

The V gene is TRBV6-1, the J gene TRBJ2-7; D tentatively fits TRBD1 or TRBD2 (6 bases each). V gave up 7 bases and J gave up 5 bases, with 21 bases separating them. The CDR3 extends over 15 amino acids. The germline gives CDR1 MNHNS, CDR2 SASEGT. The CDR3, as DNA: TGTGCCAGCACCCCCTCGGGAGCAGGGGTACACGAGCAGTACTTC. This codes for CASTPSGAGVHEQYF.

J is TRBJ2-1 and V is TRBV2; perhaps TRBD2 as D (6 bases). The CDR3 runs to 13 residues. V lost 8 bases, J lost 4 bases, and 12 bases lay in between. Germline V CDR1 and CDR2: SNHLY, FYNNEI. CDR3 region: CASRGTDYNEQFF. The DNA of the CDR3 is TGTGCCAGCCGCGGGACCGATTACAATGAGCAGTTCTTC.

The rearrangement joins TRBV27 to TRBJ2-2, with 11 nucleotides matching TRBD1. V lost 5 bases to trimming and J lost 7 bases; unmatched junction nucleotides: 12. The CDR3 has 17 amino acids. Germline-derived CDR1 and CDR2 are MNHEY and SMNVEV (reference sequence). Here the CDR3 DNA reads TGTGCCAGCAGTGCATGGACAGGGGGCCTCTATAACGGGGAGCTGTTTTTT. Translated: CASSAWTGGLYNGELFF.

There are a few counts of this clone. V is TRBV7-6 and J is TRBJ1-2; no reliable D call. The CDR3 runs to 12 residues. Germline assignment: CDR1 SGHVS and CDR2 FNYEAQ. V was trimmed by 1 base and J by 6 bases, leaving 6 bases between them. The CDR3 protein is CASSLDGHGYTF. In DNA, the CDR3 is TGTGCCAGCAGCTTAGACGGCCATGGCTACACCTTC.

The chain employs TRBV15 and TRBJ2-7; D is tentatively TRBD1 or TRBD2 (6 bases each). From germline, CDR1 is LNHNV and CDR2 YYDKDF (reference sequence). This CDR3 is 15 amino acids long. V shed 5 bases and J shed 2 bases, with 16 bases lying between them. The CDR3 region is CATSRTGGGPYEQYF. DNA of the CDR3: TGTGCCACCAGCCGCACAGGAGGGGGGCCCTACGAGCAGTACTTC. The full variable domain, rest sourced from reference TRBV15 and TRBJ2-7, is DAMVIQNPRYQVTQFGKPVTLSCSQTLNHNVMYWYQQKSSQAPKLLFHYYDKDFNNEADTPDNFQSRRPNTSFCFLDIRSPGLGDTAMYLCATSRTGGGPYEQYFGPGTRLTVT.

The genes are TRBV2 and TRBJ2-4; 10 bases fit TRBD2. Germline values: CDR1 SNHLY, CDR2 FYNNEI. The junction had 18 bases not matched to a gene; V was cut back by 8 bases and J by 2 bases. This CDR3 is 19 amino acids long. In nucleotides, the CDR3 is TGTGCCAGCGATGGCAGGCTAGCGGGAGATTTCTTCTCCAAAAACATTCAGTACTTC. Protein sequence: CASDGRLAGDFFSKNIQYF.

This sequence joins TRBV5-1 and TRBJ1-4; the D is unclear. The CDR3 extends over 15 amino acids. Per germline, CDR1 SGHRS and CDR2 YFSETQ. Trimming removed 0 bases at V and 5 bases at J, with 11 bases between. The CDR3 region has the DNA TGCGCCAGCAGCTTGGAGGGCCTCAACAATGAAAAACTGTTTTTT. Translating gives CASSLEGLNNEKLFF.